This T cell receptor (beta chain) was sequenced in a study of blood T cell repertoires in COVID-19. The wider study: The United States, Italy and Spain were the sources of the acute and convalescent COVID-19 samples.

V shed 0 bases, J shed 2 bases, and the junction held 10 bases outside the gene matches. Looked up from germline, CDR1 is SGHVS and CDR2 is FQNEAQ. The CDR3 covers 18 residues. Two negative PCRs, clearance, or symptom resolution were required of recovered Cohort 3 donors. Generated by immunoSEQ multiplex PCR, the TCRdb table keeps only in-frame clones and is missing some. Altogether around 280,000 clones are present, approximately 88% being singletons, with the ten largest covering 1.5% to 2%. Material for sequencing was PBMCs or T cells enriched from blood (not recorded which). The sequence derives from a woman in her 40s who had recovered from COVID-19. J is TRBJ1-2 and V is TRBV7-8, with 9 bases matching TRBD1. The CDR3 region is CASSLAPGDRVWNYGYTF. CDR3 sequence (DNA): TGTGCCAGCAGCTTAGCTCCCGGGGACAGGGTCTGGAACTATGGCTACACCTTC.